A single sample gave rise to the 13 T cell receptor beta chains below, sequenced in a study of blood T cell repertoires in COVID-19 (dated by TCRdb to between 2020 and 2021). The library relied on the immunoSEQ multiplex PCR assay. This is the immuneACCESS table as TCRdb keeps it, with only in-frame sequences that have V and J called. A part of the clones is gone; compared with another copy, unresolved V genes explain less than half, and the rest is unexplained. Counted in this sample were a few hundred thousand clones; roughly 80% of them appeared once. Approximately 5% of the sample rests with the top ten. Source material: peripheral blood. Receptor source: a human donor in a cohort sampled during active COVID-19.

This clone was counted a single time. The chain recombines TRBV7-2 with TRBJ1-3; a weak D match, TRBD1 (6 bases). The ends were cut back, 4 bases at V and 0 bases at J, with 16 bases in the middle. The V gene's germline CDR1 is SGHTA and CDR2 FQGNSA. The CDR3 extends over 17 amino acids. The CDR3 sequence: CASSSDPYRVSGNTIYF. The CDR3 DNA follows: TGTGCCAGCAGCTCGGACCCCTACAGGGTCTCTGGAAACACCATATATTTT.

J is TRBJ1-5 and V is TRBV10-1, with D unclear. V dropped 7 bases and J dropped 2 bases, with 6 bases sitting between them. Germline V gene lookup returns CDR1 WNHNN and CDR2 SYGVQD (reference sequence). This CDR3 contains 12 residues. The DNA of the CDR3 is TGCGCCAGCAACGAGTGCAATCAGCCCCAGCATTTT. Amino acids: CASNECNQPQHF.

V is TRBV29-1 and J is TRBJ2-7; 7 bases fit TRBD2. This CDR3 spans 16 amino acids. The trim removed 5 bases at V and 0 bases at J, leaving 13 bases unmatched. Germline CDR1 reads SQVTM; CDR2 reads ANQGSEA. CDR3 sequence reads: CSVSPGWRTSSYEQYF. DNA of the CDR3: TGCAGCGTTTCCCCAGGGTGGCGGACTAGCTCCTACGAGCAGTACTTC.

The rearrangement joins TRBV18 to TRBJ2-7; 8 positions agree with TRBD2. This CDR3 is 15 amino acids long. Germline values: CDR1 KGHSH, CDR2 LQKENI. The trim removed 4 bases at V and 3 bases at J, leaving 8 bases unmatched. DNA for the CDR3: TGTGCCAGCTCACTTCGGGTAGCGGGGAACTACGAGCAGTACTTC. It specifies CASSLRVAGNYEQYF.

V usage is TRBV4-2 and J usage is TRBJ1-4; 8 bases map to TRBD1. This CDR3 has 15 amino acids. J lost 6 bases, V lost 4 bases, and 7 bases had no gene match. Germline values: CDR1 LGHNA, CDR2 YNFKEQ. The CDR3 sequence: CASSPATGVDEKLFF. The CDR3, as DNA: TGTGCCAGCAGCCCAGCGACAGGGGTAGATGAAAAACTGTTTTTT.

This chain joins TRBV6-2 or TRBV6-3 and TRBJ2-5, with 7 bases that match TRBD2. This CDR3 contains 14 residues. Germline V gene data show CDR1 as MNHEY and CDR2 as SVGEGT. Germline trimming cut 5 bases from V and 5 bases from J; bases unmatched to any gene: 8. CDR3 sequence (DNA): TGTGCCAGCAGTCCCGGACTAGTTCGTGAGACCCAGTACTTC. Its protein is CASSPGLVRETQYF.

This clone appeared a few times. This chain uses TRBV5-5 with TRBJ2-7; possible D gene TRBD2, 6 bases. The germline CDR1 and CDR2 sequences are SGHKS and YYEKEE (reference sequence). The CDR3 runs to 15 residues. V lost 4 bases to trimming and J lost 0 bases, with 14 bases between them. CDR3 DNA sequence: TGTGCCAGCAGCCCCGGGACTCTGAGCTCCTACGAGCAGTACTTC. Translation gives CASSPGTLSSYEQYF. Based on the CDR3 plus reference TRBV5-5 and TRBJ2-7, the full variable domain is DAGVTQSPTHLIKTRGQQVTLRCSPISGHKSVSWYQQVLGQGPQFIFQYYEKEERGRGNFPDRFSARQFPNYSSELNVNALLLGDSALYLCASSPGTLSSYEQYFGPGTRLTVT.

The V gene is TRBV19, the J gene TRBJ1-1; possibly TRBD1 for D (5 bases). Trimming took 3 bases from V and 3 from J, leaving 20 bases between them. CDR3 length equals 17 residues. Germline V lookup: CDR1 LNHDA, CDR2 SQIVND (reference sequence). The CDR3: CASSMVGTPGGDTEAFF. Written as DNA, the CDR3 is TGTGCCAGTAGTATGGTGGGGACCCCGGGAGGGGACACTGAAGCTTTCTTT.

This chain links TRBV27 with TRBJ2-4; D might be TRBD1 (6 bases). V gave up 8 bases and J gave up 0 bases, with 14 bases separating them. CDR1 is MNHEY, CDR2 SMNVEV, per germline (reference sequence). CDR3 length: 15 amino acids. The CDR3, as DNA: TGTGCCAGCCGGGACACCCTCCTAGCCAAAAACATTCAGTACTTC. Translation: CASRDTLLAKNIQYF.

The V gene is TRBV28, the J gene TRBJ2-4; possibly TRBD2 for D (6 bases). V was pared by 3 bases and J by 0 bases, with 9 bases between. The CDR3 loop spans 15 amino acids. CDR1 is MDHEN, CDR2 SYDVKM, per germline. The CDR3 sequence is CASSLEGIAKNIQYF. For the CDR3, the DNA is TGTGCCAGCAGTTTGGAGGGTATAGCCAAAAACATTCAGTACTTC.

This clone was recorded a few times. This chain uses TRBV27 with TRBJ2-3; 14 bases line up with TRBD2. This CDR3 spans 16 amino acids. Per germline, CDR1 MNHEY and CDR2 SMNVEV (reference sequence). Trimming cost V 5 bases and J 8 bases; bases outside gene matches: 9. CDR3 DNA sequence: TGTGCCAGCAGTCCCCCACCGGGACTAGCGGGAGTTACGCAGTATTTT. It specifies CASSPPPGLAGVTQYF.

The chain employs TRBV5-1 and TRBJ2-1, with TRBD2 matching over 7 bases. The CDR3 has 15 amino acids. The V and J ends lost 4 bases and 2 bases, in that order; junction bases with no gene match: 6. Germline lookup yields CDR1 SGHRS and CDR2 YFSETQ. The CDR3: CASSRSGTTYNEQFF. The CDR3 nucleotides read TGCGCCAGCAGCCGTTCCGGGACTACCTACAATGAGCAGTTCTTC.

The rearrangement uses TRBV27 and TRBJ1-2; 8 bases map to TRBD1. Germline V gene lookup returns CDR1 MNHEY and CDR2 SMNVEV (reference sequence). CDR3 length: 16 residues. With 5 bases clipped from V and 8 bases from J, the junction kept 16 bases outside the gene matches. The CDR3 nucleotides are TGTGCCAGCAGTCTGGGGACCGGGACAGGAACGAGCGGCTACACCTTC. Amino acid sequence: CASSLGTGTGTSGYTF.